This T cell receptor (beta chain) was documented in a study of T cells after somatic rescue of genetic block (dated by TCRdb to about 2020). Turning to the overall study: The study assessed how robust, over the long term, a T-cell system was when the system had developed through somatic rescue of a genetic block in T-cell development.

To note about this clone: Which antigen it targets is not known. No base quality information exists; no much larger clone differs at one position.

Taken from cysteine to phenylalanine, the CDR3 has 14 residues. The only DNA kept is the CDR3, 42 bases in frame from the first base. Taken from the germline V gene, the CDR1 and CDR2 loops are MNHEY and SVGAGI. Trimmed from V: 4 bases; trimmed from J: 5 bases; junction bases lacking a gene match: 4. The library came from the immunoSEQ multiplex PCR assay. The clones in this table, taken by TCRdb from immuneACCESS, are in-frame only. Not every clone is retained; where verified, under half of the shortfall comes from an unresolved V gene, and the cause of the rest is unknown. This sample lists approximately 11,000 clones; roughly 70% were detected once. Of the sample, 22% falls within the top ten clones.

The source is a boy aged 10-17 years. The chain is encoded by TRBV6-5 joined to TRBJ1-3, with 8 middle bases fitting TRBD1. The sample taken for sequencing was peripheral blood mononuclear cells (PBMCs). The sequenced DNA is TGTGCCAGCAGTTTTCGACAGGGGAGAAACACCATATATTTT. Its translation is CASSFRQGRNTIYF.